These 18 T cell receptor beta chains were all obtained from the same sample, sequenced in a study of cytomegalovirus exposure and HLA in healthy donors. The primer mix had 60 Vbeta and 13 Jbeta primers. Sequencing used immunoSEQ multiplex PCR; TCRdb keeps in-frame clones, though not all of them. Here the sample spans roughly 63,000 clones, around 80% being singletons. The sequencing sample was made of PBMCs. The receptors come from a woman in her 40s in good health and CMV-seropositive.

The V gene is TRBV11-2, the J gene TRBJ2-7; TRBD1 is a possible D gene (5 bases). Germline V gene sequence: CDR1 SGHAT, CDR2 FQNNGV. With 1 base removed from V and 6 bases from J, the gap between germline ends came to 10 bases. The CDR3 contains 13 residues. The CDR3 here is CASSLGTNREQYF. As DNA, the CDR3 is TGTGCCAGCAGCTTAGGGACAAATCGCGAGCAGTACTTC.

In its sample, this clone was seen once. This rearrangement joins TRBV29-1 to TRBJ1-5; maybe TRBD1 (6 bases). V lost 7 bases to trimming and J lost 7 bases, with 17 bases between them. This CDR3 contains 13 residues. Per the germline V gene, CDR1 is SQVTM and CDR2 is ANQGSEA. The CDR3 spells CSAGQTPGQPQHF. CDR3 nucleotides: TGCAGCGCCGGACAGACCCCGGGCCAGCCCCAGCATTTT.

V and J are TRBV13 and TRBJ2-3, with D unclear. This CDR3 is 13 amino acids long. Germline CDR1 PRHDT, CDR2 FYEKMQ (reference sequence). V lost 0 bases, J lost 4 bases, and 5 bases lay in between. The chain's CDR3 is CASSLGSADTQYF. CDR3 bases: TGTGCCAGCAGCTTAGGGTCCGCAGATACGCAGTATTTT. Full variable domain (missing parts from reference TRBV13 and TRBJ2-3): AAGVIQSPRHLIKEKRETATLKCYPIPRHDTVYWYQQGPGQDPQFLISFYEKMQSDKGSIPDRFSAQQFSDYHSELNMSSLELGDSALYFCASSLGSADTQYFGPGTRLTVL.

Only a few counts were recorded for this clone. As DNA, the CDR3 is TGCGCCAGCAGCTTGGGGCAGGGAGGCTATGGCTACACCTTC. Its protein is CASSLGQGGYGYTF. The genes are TRBV5-1 and TRBJ1-2; possibly TRBD1 for D (5 bases). Trimming left V 0 bases short and J 4 bases short, with 10 bases between. The germline CDR1 and CDR2 sequences are SGHRS and YFSETQ. The CDR3 contains 14 residues.

The CDR3 DNA follows: TGTGCCAGCGAGGACAGGATAATGGGTGAAAAACTGTTTTTT. It codes for CASEDRIMGEKLFF. This chain connects TRBV19 to TRBJ1-4, with TRBD1 identical over 7 bases. The germline CDR1 and CDR2 sequences are LNHDA and SQIVND (reference sequence). V dropped 9 bases and J dropped 7; count of bases not matched to a gene: 11. There are 14 residues in the CDR3.

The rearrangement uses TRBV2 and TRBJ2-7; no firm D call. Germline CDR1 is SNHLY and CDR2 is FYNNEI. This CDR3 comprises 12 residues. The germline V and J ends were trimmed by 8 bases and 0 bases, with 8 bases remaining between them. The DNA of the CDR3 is TGTGCCAGCTGCGGCCACTCCTACGAGCAGTACTTC. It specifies CASCGHSYEQYF.

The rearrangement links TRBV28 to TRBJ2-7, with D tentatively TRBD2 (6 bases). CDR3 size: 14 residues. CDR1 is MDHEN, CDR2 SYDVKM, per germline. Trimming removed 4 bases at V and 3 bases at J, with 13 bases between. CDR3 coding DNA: TGTGCCAGCAGTTCGCGGGACCGGTACTACGAGCAGTACTTC. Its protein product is CASSSRDRYYEQYF. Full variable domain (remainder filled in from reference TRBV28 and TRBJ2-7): DVKVTQSSRYLVKRTGEKVFLECVQDMDHENMFWYRQDPGLGLRLIYFSYDVKMKEKGDIPEGYSVSREKKERFSLILESASTNQTSMYLCASSSRDRYYEQYFGPGTRLTVT.

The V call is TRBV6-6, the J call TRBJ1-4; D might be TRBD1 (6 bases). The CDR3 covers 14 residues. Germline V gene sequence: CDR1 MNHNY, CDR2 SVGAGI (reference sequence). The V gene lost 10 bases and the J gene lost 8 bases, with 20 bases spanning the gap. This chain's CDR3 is CATRATGYQEKLFF. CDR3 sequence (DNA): TGTGCCACCCGAGCCACAGGGTATCAGGAAAAACTGTTTTTT.

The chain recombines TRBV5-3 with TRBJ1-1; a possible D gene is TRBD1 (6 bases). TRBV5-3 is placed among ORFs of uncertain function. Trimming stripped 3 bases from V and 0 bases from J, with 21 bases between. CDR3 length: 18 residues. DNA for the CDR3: TGTGCCAGAAGCTCCGGCGGGGGGCAGCCCACTATGAACACTGAAGCTTTCTTT. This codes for CARSSGGGQPTMNTEAFF.

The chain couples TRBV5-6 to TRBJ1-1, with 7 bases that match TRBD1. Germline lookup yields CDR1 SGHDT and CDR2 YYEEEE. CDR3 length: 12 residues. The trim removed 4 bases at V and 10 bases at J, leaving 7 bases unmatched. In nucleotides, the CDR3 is TGTGCCAGCAGCCGACGGACAGGCGGAGCTTTCTTT. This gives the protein CASSRRTGGAFF.

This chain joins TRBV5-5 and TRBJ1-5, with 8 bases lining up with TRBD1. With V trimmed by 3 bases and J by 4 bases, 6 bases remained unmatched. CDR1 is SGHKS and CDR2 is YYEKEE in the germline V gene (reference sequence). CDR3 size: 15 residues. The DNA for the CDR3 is TGTGCCAGCAGCTGGTATGGGACAGGTAATCAGCCCCAGCATTTT. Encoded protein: CASSWYGTGNQPQHF.

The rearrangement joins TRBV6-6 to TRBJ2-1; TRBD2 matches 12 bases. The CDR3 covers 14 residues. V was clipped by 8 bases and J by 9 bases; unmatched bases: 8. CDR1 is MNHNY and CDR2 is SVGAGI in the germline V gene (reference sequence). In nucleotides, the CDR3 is TGTGCCAGCGAAACTAGCGGGGGGATCAGTGAGCAGTTCTTC. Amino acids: CASETSGGISEQFF.

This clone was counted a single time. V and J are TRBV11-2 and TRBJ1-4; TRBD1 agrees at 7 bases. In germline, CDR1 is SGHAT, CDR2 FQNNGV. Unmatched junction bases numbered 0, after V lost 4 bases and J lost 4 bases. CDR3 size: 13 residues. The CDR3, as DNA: TGTGCCAGCAGCTACAGGGGTAATGAAAAACTGTTTTTT. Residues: CASSYRGNEKLFF.

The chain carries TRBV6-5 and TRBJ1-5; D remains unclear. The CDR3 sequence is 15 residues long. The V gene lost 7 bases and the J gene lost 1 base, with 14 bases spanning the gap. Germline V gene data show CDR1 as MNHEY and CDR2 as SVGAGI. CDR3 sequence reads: CASKKEGGSNQPQHF. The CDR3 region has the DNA TGTGCCAGCAAAAAAGAGGGTGGGAGCAATCAGCCCCAGCATTTT.

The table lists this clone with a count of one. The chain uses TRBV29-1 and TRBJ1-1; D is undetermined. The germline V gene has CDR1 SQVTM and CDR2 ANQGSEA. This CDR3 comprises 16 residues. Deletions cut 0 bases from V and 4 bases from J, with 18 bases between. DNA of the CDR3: TGCAGCGTTGAAGATAATCGTATGAGGGAGGCCACTGAAGCTTTCTTT. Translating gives CSVEDNRMREATEAFF. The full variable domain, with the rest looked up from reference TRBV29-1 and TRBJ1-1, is SAVISQKPSRDICQRGTSLTIQCQVDSQVTMMFWYRQQPGQSLTLIATANQGSEATYESGFVIDKFPISRPNLTFSTLTVSNMSPEDSSIYLCSVEDNRMREATEAFFGQGTRLTVV.

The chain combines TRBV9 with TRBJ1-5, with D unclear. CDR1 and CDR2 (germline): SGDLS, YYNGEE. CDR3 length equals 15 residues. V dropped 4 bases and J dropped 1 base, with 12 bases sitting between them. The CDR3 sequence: CASSSTGNSNQPQHF. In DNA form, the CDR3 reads TGTGCCAGCAGCTCCACCGGGAACAGCAATCAGCCCCAGCATTTT.

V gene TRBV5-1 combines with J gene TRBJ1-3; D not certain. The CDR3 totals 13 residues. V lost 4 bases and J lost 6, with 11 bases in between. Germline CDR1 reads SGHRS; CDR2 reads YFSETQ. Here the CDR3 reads CASSPGGLNTIYF. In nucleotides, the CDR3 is TGCGCCAGCAGCCCCGGCGGTCTAAACACCATATATTTT.

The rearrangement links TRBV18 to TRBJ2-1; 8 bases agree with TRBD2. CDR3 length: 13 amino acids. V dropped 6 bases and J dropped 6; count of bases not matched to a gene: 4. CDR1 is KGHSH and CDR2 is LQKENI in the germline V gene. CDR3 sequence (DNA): TGTGCCAGCTCCCACGGGAGGGGCAATGAGCAGTTCTTC. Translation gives CASSHGRGNEQFF.